This section outlines one T cell receptor beta chain sequence together with its context. This table comes from immunoSEQ multiplex PCR, and its TCRdb copy is limited to in-frame clones, with some not included. The sample has roughly 40,000 clones, over 70% seen once. The data were taken from a study of blood T cell repertoires in COVID-19. Study as a whole: Sources were T cells, B-cell-depleted T cells, or PBMCs; the material itself was cDNA or gDNA.

Sequenced input: peripheral blood. The origin of this receptor is a woman older than 75 with active or convalescent COVID-19.

Written as DNA, the CDR3 is TGTGCCAGTAGTACGGTGAGATCCGGGGAGCTGTTTTTT. The encoded protein is CASSTVRSGELFF. The V gene is TRBV19, the J gene TRBJ2-2; D remains ambiguous. The germline gives CDR1 LNHDA, CDR2 SQIVND (reference sequence). The CDR3 sequence is 13 residues long. Trimming stripped 4 bases from V and 6 bases from J, with 9 bases between.